These 32 T cell receptor beta chains were all obtained from the same sample, sequenced in a study of blood T cells in healthy people across ages. A J-beta primer mix and a sample-barcoded 5' primer were used in a second PCR of roughly 6 to 11 cycles. TCRdb analysed the 5' RACE reads with MiXCR anew, one entry per CDR3 protein. The table has about 800,000 distinct CDR3 sequences, 58% seen once. The sample taken for sequencing was blood. The receptors come from a man aged 25 to 45 in good health.

This rearrangement joins TRBV20-1 to TRBJ1-2, with TRBD1 as a possible D gene (5 bases). The V end was cut by 6 bases, the J end by 4 bases, with 15 bases between. The length of the CDR3 is 13 residues. Germline CDR1 DFQATT, CDR2 SNEGSKA (reference sequence). CDR3 residues: CSATPQQVYGYTF. For the CDR3, the DNA is TGCAGTGCCACGCCCCAACAGGTCTATGGCTACACCTTC.

The chain couples TRBV20-1 to TRBJ2-3; a weak D match, TRBD1 (7 bases). Trimming stripped 1 base from V and 8 bases from J, with 16 bases between. From germline, CDR1 is DFQATT and CDR2 SNEGSKA (reference sequence). This CDR3 has 14 residues. In nucleotides, the CDR3 is TGCAGTGCTAGAGGTCCCCAGGGGGGCGCTACGCAGTATTTT. Amino acid sequence: CSARGPQGGATQYF.

The sample holds a few counts of this clonotype. The chain has TRBV20-1 and TRBJ2-3; a possible D gene is TRBD2 (6 bases). Trimming took 3 bases from V and 0 from J, leaving 10 bases between them. From germline, CDR1 is DFQATT and CDR2 SNEGSKA (reference sequence). The CDR3 length is 14 residues. CDR3: CSARASVSTDTQYF. CDR3 DNA sequence: TGCAGTGCTAGGGCTAGCGTGAGCACAGATACGCAGTATTTT.

The chain links TRBV5-1 to TRBJ2-3; 8 bases line up with TRBD2. The CDR3 length is 16 residues. Germline V gene data show CDR1 as SGHRS and CDR2 as YFSETQ. Trimming removed 0 bases from V and 6 bases from J; junction bases left unmatched: 9. This CDR3 is CASSLGLAGYTDTQYF. The CDR3 bases are TGCGCCAGCAGCTTGGGTCTAGCGGGTTACACTGATACGCAGTATTTT.

The V and J genes are TRBV7-9 and TRBJ1-2, with D perhaps matching TRBD1 (6 bases). The length of the CDR3 is 13 residues. V lost 6 bases and J 8 bases, leaving 16 bases between the germline ends. The V gene's germline CDR1 is SEHNR and CDR2 FQNEAQ (reference sequence). CDR3 amino acids: CASSPTGGHGYTF. CDR3 nucleotides: TGTGCCAGCAGTCCCACGGGGGGGCACGGCTACACCTTC.

This clonotype was picked up a small number of times. This chain uses TRBV4-2 with TRBJ2-5; D possibly corresponds to TRBD1 (5 bases). With 3 bases removed from V and 2 bases from J, the gap between germline ends came to 13 bases. The CDR3 runs 15 residues. The germline V gene has CDR1 LGHNA and CDR2 YNFKEQ. The CDR3 DNA is TGTGCCAGCAGCCAGAGGATGGGGCCTCAAGAGACCCAGTACTTC. Translation gives CASSQRMGPQETQYF.

The chain has TRBV5-4 and TRBJ1-2; 8 positions agree with TRBD1. Germline assignment: CDR1 SGHNT and CDR2 YYREEE (reference sequence). The CDR3 is 14 residues long. V trimming: 0 bases; J trimming: 8 bases; junction bases outside the gene matches: 6. As DNA, the CDR3 is TGTGCCAGCAGCTTGGACAGGGGGATCGGGGGCTACACCTTC. It translates to CASSLDRGIGGYTF.

This rearrangement joins TRBV10-1 to TRBJ2-5; D call uncertain. CDR1 and CDR2 from the germline V gene are WNHNN and SYGVQD (reference sequence). The V gene lost 5 bases and the J gene lost 2 bases, with 18 bases spanning the gap. The CDR3 has 16 amino acids. The DNA of the CDR3 is TGCGCCAGCAGTTGGGATTCTGGGTTGGGGCAAGAGACCCAGTACTTC. It codes for CASSWDSGLGQETQYF.

The gene calls are TRBV6-1 and TRBJ2-1; no clear D gene. Germline V gives CDR1 MNHNS, CDR2 SASEGT. CDR3 length: 15 residues. Trimming shortened V by 5 bases and J by 9 bases, and 20 bases separated the two germline ends. The CDR3 coding sequence is TGTGCCAGCAGTACTTGGGGTGGCTATGTAGCTGAGCAGTTCTTC. It yields the protein CASSTWGGYVAEQFF.

For the CDR3, the DNA is TGTGCCAGCAGTTACAATAGGGTCCACGATGAGCAGTTCTTC. Translating it yields CASSYNRVHDEQFF. The genes are TRBV6-5 and TRBJ2-1; D is uncertain. This CDR3 has 14 residues. V dropped 2 bases and J dropped 8 bases, with 13 bases sitting between them. Looked up from germline, CDR1 is MNHEY and CDR2 is SVGAGI.

This chain connects TRBV18 to TRBJ2-7; no reliable D call. The DNA end is a closer match to TRBJ2-5, so the J assignment may be wrong. In germline, CDR1 is KGHSH, CDR2 LQKENI. The CDR3 runs 13 residues. The CDR3 region has the DNA TGTGCCAGCTCAAGTCAGGAGCAAGAGACCCAGTACTTC. Amino acids: CASSSQEQETQYF.

This clonotype has just one count. V and J are TRBV7-2 and TRBJ2-7; TRBD1 is a possible D gene (5 bases). The CDR3 has 18 amino acids. Germline CDR1 reads SGHTA; CDR2 reads FQGNSA. V was shortened by 1 base and J by 1 base, with 20 bases between the two germline ends. In DNA, the CDR3 is TGTGCCAGCAGCTTAGGCAGGTTCCAGGGTGAGTCTTCCTACGAGCAGTACTTC. This translates into CASSLGRFQGESSYEQYF.

This rearrangement joins TRBV7-2 to TRBJ1-2, with D possibly TRBD1 on 6 matching bases. CDR1 SGHTA and CDR2 FQGNSA come from the germline V gene. V was cut by 10 bases and J by 4 bases, with 16 bases left in between. This CDR3 region has 13 residues. The CDR3 is CATRVGGSYGYTF. CDR3 nucleotides: TGTGCCACGAGGGTAGGGGGTAGCTATGGCTACACCTTC.

V and J are TRBV27 and TRBJ2-1, with 11 bases aligning to TRBD2. V lost 5 bases to trimming and J lost 12 bases; unmatched junction nucleotides: 6. CDR1 is MNHEY, CDR2 SMNVEV, per germline (reference sequence). The CDR3 has 13 residues. CDR3 residues: CASSHAGLAGQFF. CDR3 sequence (DNA): TGTGCCAGCAGTCACGCCGGACTAGCGGGGCAGTTCTTC.

This clonotype has only one observation. The chain is built from TRBV6-6 and TRBJ2-3, with D possibly being TRBD2 (7 bases). CDR1 is MNHNY and CDR2 is SVGAGI in the germline V gene (reference sequence). The CDR3 spans 17 residues. V was pared by 2 bases and J by 10 bases, with 25 bases between. CDR3 sequence reads: CASSYGGGAISGSAQYF. CDR3 in DNA: TGTGCCAGCAGTTACGGTGGGGGGGCGATTTCCGGCAGTGCGCAGTATTTT.

The gene calls are TRBV20-1 and TRBJ2-3, with 8 bases lining up with TRBD2. The germline CDR1 and CDR2 sequences are DFQATT and SNEGSKA (reference sequence). Unmatched junction bases numbered 11, after V lost 1 base and J lost 8 bases. The CDR3 covers 15 residues. Written as DNA, the CDR3 is TGCAGTGCTAGAGTAGCGGGAATCGCCCGGGGTACGCAGTATTTT. Its protein product is CSARVAGIARGTQYF.

This chain connects TRBV20-1 to TRBJ2-1; the match to TRBD2 covers 9 bases. The CDR3 has 14 residues. From germline, CDR1 is DFQATT and CDR2 SNEGSKA (reference sequence). J lost 9 bases, V lost 5 bases, and 11 bases had no gene match. CDR3 sequence (DNA): TGCAGTGCTGGCCCTTCCGGGACTAGCCTTGAGCAGTTCTTC. Amino acid sequence: CSAGPSGTSLEQFF.

In its sample, this clonotype was seen once. The chain couples TRBV29-1 to TRBJ1-1; 8 bases line up with TRBD1. J was trimmed by 2 bases and V by 7 bases; bases with no gene match: 6. The CDR3 is 13 amino acids. CDR1 and CDR2 (germline): SQVTM, ANQGSEA. CDR3 bases: TGCAGCGCCATGACAGGGGCCAACACTGAAGCTTTCTTT. It translates to CSAMTGANTEAFF.

V and J are TRBV24-1 and TRBJ2-1; either TRBD1 or TRBD2 may fit D (6 bases each). The CDR3 length is 17 residues. CDR1 and CDR2 (germline): KGHDR, SFDVKD. Trimming took off 7 bases at V and 8 bases at J, with 26 bases between the two ends. CDR3 protein: CATRASRRGALGDEQFF. CDR3 DNA sequence: TGTGCCACCAGAGCCTCCCGAAGGGGGGCCTTGGGGGATGAGCAGTTCTTC.

V usage is TRBV20-1 and J usage is TRBJ2-7; a weak D match, TRBD2 (5 bases). Trimming took 6 bases from V and 1 from J, leaving 19 bases between them. The germline V gene has CDR1 DFQATT and CDR2 SNEGSKA (reference sequence). The CDR3 sequence is 15 residues long. The CDR3 is CSAGNRDVPSYEQYF. The CDR3 DNA reads TGCAGTGCGGGAAATCGGGATGTACCATCCTACGAGCAGTACTTC.

Many counts were recorded for this clonotype. This chain links TRBV28 with TRBJ2-7; D gene ambiguous. This CDR3 comprises 11 residues. Germline V gene data show CDR1 as MDHEN and CDR2 as SYDVKM. V shed 5 bases and J shed 4 bases, with 6 bases lying between them. CDR3 nucleotides: TGTGCCAGCAGTCAGAAATACGAGCAGTACTTC. Its protein product is CASSQKYEQYF.

The chain recombines TRBV7-9 with TRBJ2-1; 8 bases map to TRBD2. CDR1 is SEHNR and CDR2 is FQNEAQ in the germline V gene (reference sequence). CDR3 length: 15 residues. V shed 8 bases and J 2 bases; nucleotides not matched to a gene: 8. Here the CDR3 reads CASRPGLAAYNEQFF. In nucleotides, the CDR3 is TGTGCCAGCCGACCCGGACTAGCTGCCTACAATGAGCAGTTCTTC. Supplemented by reference TRBV7-9 and TRBJ2-1, the full variable domain reads DTGVSQNPRHKITKRGQNVTFRCDPISEHNRLYWYRQTLGQGPEFLTYFQNEAQLEKSRLLSDRFSAERPKGSFSTLEIQRTEQGDSAMYLCASRPGLAAYNEQFFGPGTRLTVL.

This chain uses TRBV5-5 with TRBJ2-3, with D possibly matching TRBD2 (6 bases). This CDR3 comprises 16 residues. The V end was cut by 3 bases, the J end by 2 bases, with 16 bases between. In germline, CDR1 is SGHKS, CDR2 YYEKEE (reference sequence). In DNA form, the CDR3 reads TGTGCCAGCAGCTCCCTTTCGCGGGGACCCACAGATACGCAGTATTTT. This gives the protein CASSSLSRGPTDTQYF.

The V gene is TRBV30, the J gene TRBJ2-2, with no clear D. The V and J ends lost 2 bases and 9 bases respectively, with 10 bases between them. The CDR3 covers 12 residues. Germline V gives CDR1 GTSNPN, CDR2 SVGIG (reference sequence). The CDR3 loop is CAWSKGSRELFF. Written as DNA, the CDR3 is TGTGCCTGGAGTAAGGGATCTCGGGAGCTGTTTTTT.

The chain employs TRBV12-3 or TRBV12-4 and TRBJ1-4, with a possible D match to TRBD1 (5 bases). V was cut by 5 bases and J by 6 bases, with 10 bases left in between. The CDR3 consists of 13 residues. The CDR3, as DNA: TGTGCCAGCAGTACCGGGGCGTATGAAAAACTGTTTTTT. Encoded protein: CASSTGAYEKLFF.

The chain combines TRBV15 with TRBJ2-4; TRBD2 is a possible D gene (7 bases). V was cut by 1 base and J by 9 bases, with 16 bases left in between. Germline V gene sequence: CDR1 LNHNV, CDR2 YYDKDF (reference sequence). This CDR3 comprises 15 residues. CDR3 DNA sequence: TGTGCCACCAGCAGAGCGACGGGGGGCCGGGGCATTCAGTACTTC. It translates to CATSRATGGRGIQYF.

This chain joins TRBV30 and TRBJ2-5; possibly TRBD1 or TRBD2 for D (5 bases each). This CDR3 spans 14 amino acids. V lost 2 bases to trimming and J lost 5 bases, with 15 bases between them. Looked up from germline, CDR1 is GTSNPN and CDR2 is SVGIG (reference sequence). The CDR3 nucleotides read TGTGCCTGGAGTAGAGGGGTAGGGATGGAGACCCAGTACTTC. Translating it yields CAWSRGVGMETQYF.

The chain uses TRBV12-3 or TRBV12-4 and TRBJ2-7; D is undetermined. V lost 3 bases and J 0 bases, leaving 6 bases between the germline ends. The CDR3 covers 13 residues. CDR3 sequence (DNA): TGTGCCAGCAGTTTGCACACCTCCTACGAGCAGTACTTC. Encoded protein: CASSLHTSYEQYF.

This clonotype is termed medium-sized (0.01 to 0.1%). V is TRBV20-1 and J is TRBJ2-7; no clear D gene. The germline gives CDR1 DFQATT, CDR2 SNEGSKA (reference sequence). This CDR3 is built from 13 residues. Trimming removed 3 bases from V and 2 bases from J, with 11 bases in between. This chain's CDR3 is CSASAREPYEQYF. The CDR3 DNA sequence: TGCAGTGCTAGTGCTAGAGAGCCCTACGAGCAGTACTTC.

This sequence joins TRBV7-3 and TRBJ2-3, with TRBD2 as a possible D gene (6 bases). Trimming pared 0 bases from V and 4 bases from J, leaving 14 bases between. The CDR3 is 16 residues long. Germline CDR1 reads SGHTA; CDR2 reads FQGTGA. CDR3 protein: CASSLTPGSRADTQYF. Here the CDR3 DNA reads TGTGCCAGCAGCTTAACGCCCGGGAGTAGGGCAGATACGCAGTATTTT.

About this clonotype itself: The junction shows a germline mismatch at one end, possibly a read error. In DNA, the CDR3 is TGTAGTGCCGGAGCGGCGTCTTCGTACGAGCAGTACTTC. Translated: CSAGAASSYEQYF. The rearrangement uses TRBV20-1 and TRBJ2-7, with D perhaps TRBD2 (5 bases). The CDR3 has 13 amino acids. Germline CDR1 reads DFQATT; CDR2 reads SNEGSKA (reference sequence).

This chain joins TRBV12-3 or TRBV12-4 and TRBJ2-7; TRBD2 might be the D (7 bases). Between the trimmed V and J ends, which lost 5 bases and 0 bases, there was a span of 14 bases. The CDR3 has 15 residues. The CDR3 loop reads CASSAAGASSYEQYF. In nucleotides, the CDR3 is TGTGCCAGCAGTGCCGCGGGGGCTAGCTCCTACGAGCAGTACTTC.